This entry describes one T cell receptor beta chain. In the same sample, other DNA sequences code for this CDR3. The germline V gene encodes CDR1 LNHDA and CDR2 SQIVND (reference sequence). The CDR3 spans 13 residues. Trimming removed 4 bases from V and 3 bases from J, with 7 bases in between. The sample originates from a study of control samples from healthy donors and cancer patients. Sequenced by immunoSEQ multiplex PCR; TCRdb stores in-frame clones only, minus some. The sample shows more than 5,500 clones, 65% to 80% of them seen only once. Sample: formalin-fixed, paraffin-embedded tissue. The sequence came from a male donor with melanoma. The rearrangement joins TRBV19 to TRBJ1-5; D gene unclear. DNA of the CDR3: TGTGCCAGTAGTAAGGGAATCAATCAGCCCCAGCATTTT. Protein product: CASSKGINQPQHF.